The 27 T cell receptor beta chains listed next were all sequenced from one sample in a study of blood T cell repertoires in COVID-19. Method: immunoSEQ multiplex PCR; TCRdb's copy keeps in-frame clones and lacks some. This repertoire shows roughly 87,000 clones, approximately 86% found once; its top ten account for less than 6.5%. Sequenced sample: peripheral blood. Receptor source: a man aged 35 to 55 with acute or convalescent COVID-19.

CDR3: CASSWGDRVKAFF. CDR3 in DNA: TGTGCCAGCAGCTGGGGAGACCGAGTAAAAGCTTTCTTT. The rearrangement links TRBV7-9 to TRBJ1-1, with no clear D. V shed 4 bases and J shed 9 bases, with 15 bases lying between them. Germline CDR1 and CDR2: SEHNR and FQNEAQ (reference sequence). This CDR3 is 13 amino acids long.

This chain connects TRBV4-3 to TRBJ1-4; D uncertain. CDR1 and CDR2 (germline): LGHNA, YSLEER. V lost 4 bases, J lost 3 bases, and 15 bases lay in between. The CDR3 consists of 16 residues. The CDR3 protein is CASSPDTGNSNEKLFF. CDR3 coding DNA: TGCGCCAGCAGCCCAGATACGGGGAATTCTAATGAAAAACTGTTTTTT.

This clone was seen only once. The chain couples TRBV7-8 to TRBJ1-5; D not resolved. Trimming stripped 5 bases from V and 6 bases from J, with 8 bases between. The CDR3 runs to 12 residues. The germline gives CDR1 SGHVS, CDR2 FQNEAQ. The chain's CDR3 is CASSPSGQPQHF. CDR3 nucleotides: TGTGCCAGCAGCCCTAGCGGTCAGCCCCAGCATTTT.

This CDR3 reads CASSQDRAQETQYF. CDR3 sequence (DNA): TGTGCCAGCAGCCAAGACAGGGCCCAAGAGACCCAGTACTTC. The chain combines TRBV14 with TRBJ2-5; tentative D call: TRBD1 (5 bases). With 0 bases removed from V and 1 base from J, the gap between germline ends came to 6 bases. The CDR3 loop spans 14 amino acids. The germline gives CDR1 SGHDN, CDR2 FVKESK. Full variable domain (remainder filled in from reference TRBV14 and TRBJ2-5): EAGVTQFPSHSVIEKGQTVTLRCDPISGHDNLYWYRRVMGKEIKFLLHFVKESKQDESGMPNNRFLAERTGGTYSTLKVQPAELEDSGVYFCASSQDRAQETQYFGPGTRLLVL.

The chain joins TRBV7-8 to TRBJ1-5; TRBD1 aligns across 10 bases. Germline V gene lookup returns CDR1 SGHVS and CDR2 FQNEAQ. There are 15 residues in the CDR3. J gave up 9 bases and V 6 bases, and 11 bases lay outside the gene matches. The CDR3 reads CASSFFGTGDGPQHF. The CDR3 DNA reads as TGTGCCAGCAGTTTTTTCGGGACAGGGGATGGGCCCCAGCATTTT.

The V call is TRBV11-3, the J call TRBJ2-7; 11 bases line up with TRBD2. The CDR3 runs 15 residues. The germline gives CDR1 SGHNT, CDR2 YENEEA. The V and J ends lost 5 bases and 1 base, in that order; junction bases with no gene match: 4. CDR3 loop: CASSPGLAVSYEQYF. In nucleotides, the CDR3 is TGTGCCAGCAGCCCGGGACTAGCGGTTTCCTACGAGCAGTACTTC.

The rearrangement links TRBV9 to TRBJ2-5, with a tentative D call TRBD2 (6 bases). The V end lost 3 bases, the J end lost 7 bases, and 16 bases lay between the germline ends. The CDR3 is 14 amino acids. Germline V lookup: CDR1 SGDLS, CDR2 YYNGEE. The CDR3 protein is CASSGLADGGTQYF. DNA of the CDR3: TGTGCCAGCAGCGGATTAGCGGACGGGGGGACCCAGTACTTC.

The table lists this clone with a count of one. CDR3 sequence: CASSAVWVGYTF. CDR3 DNA sequence: TGTGCCAGCAGTGCGGTTTGGGTTGGCTACACCTTC. The chain uses TRBV12-3 or TRBV12-4 and TRBJ1-2; D not certain. The CDR3 length is 12 residues. The ends were cut back, 5 bases at V and 7 bases at J, with 11 bases in the middle.

In this sample, this clone turned up a few times. The chain recombines TRBV19 with TRBJ1-6; 8 nucleotides agree with TRBD1. The CDR3 is made up of 14 amino acids. The V and J ends lost 5 bases and 12 bases, in that order; junction bases with no gene match: 9. In germline, CDR1 is LNHDA, CDR2 SQIVND (reference sequence). For the CDR3, the DNA is TGTGCCAGTAGTGTGGGGACAGGTTCCCTACCCCTCCACTTT. Its protein product is CASSVGTGSLPLHF.

The chain combines TRBV30 with TRBJ1-2; D call uncertain. Germline V gene lookup returns CDR1 GTSNPN and CDR2 SVGIG (reference sequence). The length of the CDR3 is 14 residues. Trimming pared 6 bases from V and 7 bases from J, leaving 21 bases between. CDR3 loop: CACTTRLAEGGYTF. CDR3 bases: TGTGCCTGTACAACCCGCCTCGCAGAGGGTGGCTACACCTTC.

The genes are TRBV27 and TRBJ2-7; D not resolved. This CDR3 contains 15 residues. V gave up 2 bases and J gave up 3 bases, with 14 bases separating them. Germline CDR1 and CDR2: MNHEY and SMNVEV (reference sequence). CDR3 protein: CASSLRLSRFYEQYF. As DNA, the CDR3 is TGTGCCAGCAGTTTAAGGCTGTCGAGGTTCTACGAGCAGTACTTC.

This clone was found a few times. The chain combines TRBV6-5 with TRBJ1-5; D is possibly TRBD1 (6 bases). Germline CDR1 is MNHEY and CDR2 is SVGAGI. The CDR3 totals 15 residues. The V end was cut by 7 bases, the J end by 2 bases, with 15 bases between. In nucleotides, the CDR3 is TGTGCCAGCAAAGAGGGGGGGGTTGGCAATCAGCCCCAGCATTTT. As protein: CASKEGGVGNQPQHF.

This sequence joins TRBV5-4 and TRBJ2-1; no clear D gene. Germline-derived CDR1 and CDR2 are SGHNT and YYREEE (reference sequence). V dropped 0 bases and J dropped 5 bases, with 9 bases sitting between them. CDR3 length equals 14 residues. Here the CDR3 reads CASSLGSLNNEQFF. For the CDR3, the DNA is TGTGCCAGCAGCTTGGGTAGCCTGAACAATGAGCAGTTCTTC.

The chain employs TRBV5-1 and TRBJ1-3, with TRBD1 as a possible D gene (5 bases). Germline V gene sequence: CDR1 SGHRS, CDR2 YFSETQ. The CDR3 length is 14 residues. The V gene lost 5 bases and the J gene lost 6 bases, with 15 bases spanning the gap. The CDR3 region is CASSTGRAENTIYF. CDR3 nucleotides: TGCGCCAGCAGTACAGGCCGGGCCGAAAACACCATATATTTT.

This clone was counted only a few times. The chain links TRBV3-1 (or the pseudogene TRBV3-2) to TRBJ1-1; no reliable D call. Trimming removed 1 base at V and 3 bases at J, with 9 bases between. The CDR3 length is 14 residues. Germline CDR1 LGHDT, CDR2 YNNKEL (reference sequence). CDR3 region: CASSQGFKYTEAFF. As DNA, the CDR3 is TGTGCCAGCAGCCAAGGTTTTAAATACACTGAAGCTTTCTTT.

The chain employs TRBV4-3 and TRBJ1-2; tentative D call: TRBD1 (6 bases). V was clipped by 0 bases and J by 0 bases, with 11 bases between them. CDR3 length: 16 amino acids. Germline CDR1 is LGHNA and CDR2 is YSLEER. The CDR3 region has the DNA TGCGCCAGCAGCCAAGAGAACAGGGCAGCTAACTATGGCTACACCTTC. It codes for CASSQENRAANYGYTF.

The chain has TRBV23-1 and TRBJ2-3; no firm D call. TRBV23-1 is labeled an ORF, and its function is uncertain. Trimming cost V 0 bases and J 2 bases, with 6 bases left between them. The CDR3 covers 14 residues. The CDR3 DNA is TGCGCCAGCAGTCAATCTCCTAACACAGATACGCAGTATTTT. As protein: CASSQSPNTDTQYF.

The chain links TRBV18 to TRBJ1-1; TRBD1 matches 7 bases. The CDR3 extends over 12 amino acids. CDR1 is KGHSH, CDR2 LQKENI, per germline. The ends lost 6 bases at V and 7 bases at J; junction bases unmatched: 5. The DNA of the CDR3 is TGTGCCAGCTCCCAAGGGACAGTTGAAGCTTTCTTT. Encoded protein: CASSQGTVEAFF.

The rearrangement links TRBV5-1 to TRBJ2-7; no firm D call. The CDR3 extends over 10 amino acids. The V end was cut by 6 bases, the J end by 7 bases, with 8 bases between. Germline CDR1 SGHRS, CDR2 YFSETQ. The CDR3 DNA follows: TGCGCCAGCACCCTCAGTGAGCAGTACTTC. Amino acids: CASTLSEQYF. Together with reference TRBV5-1 and TRBJ2-7, the CDR3 gives the full variable domain: KAGVTQTPRYLIKTRGQQVTLSCSPISGHRSVSWYQQTPGQGLQFLFEYFSETQRNKGNFPGRFSGRQFSNSRSEMNVSTLELGDSALYLCASTLSEQYFGPGTRLTVT.

The chain recombines TRBV7-2 with TRBJ1-1; 8 nucleotides agree with TRBD1. CDR1 is SGHTA, CDR2 FQGNSA, per germline. This CDR3 is 15 amino acids long. V dropped 0 bases and J dropped 3; count of bases not matched to a gene: 3. The CDR3 sequence: CASSLAGTGYTEAFF. CDR3 nucleotides: TGTGCCAGCAGCTTAGCGGGGACAGGTTACACTGAAGCTTTCTTT.

The chain employs TRBV9 and TRBJ1-2, with 8 bases that match TRBD1. CDR3 length equals 14 residues. Germline CDR1 reads SGDLS; CDR2 reads YYNGEE. V shed 4 bases and J 2 bases; nucleotides not matched to a gene: 4. The CDR3 nucleotides read TGTGCCAGCAGCTCGGGACAGGTGAACTATGGCTACACCTTC. Its translation: CASSSGQVNYGYTF.

The chain has TRBV30 and TRBJ2-5; a possible D gene is TRBD1 (5 bases). Germline-derived CDR1 and CDR2 are GTSNPN and SVGIG (reference sequence). The CDR3 loop spans 15 amino acids. V was trimmed by 0 bases and J by 3 bases, leaving 14 bases between them. CDR3 DNA: TGTGCCTGGAGTGTACGGCGACAGCTGGAAGAGACCCAGTACTTC. Amino acids: CAWSVRRQLEETQYF.

This chain connects TRBV10-1 to TRBJ2-3, with TRBD2 matching over 11 bases. The ends lost 0 bases at V and 3 bases at J; junction bases unmatched: 5. CDR3 size: 17 residues. From germline, CDR1 is WNHNN and CDR2 SYGVQD (reference sequence). The CDR3 bases are TGCGCCAGCAGTGAGTCGGGGCTAGCGGGAGGTACAGATACGCAGTATTTT. Residues: CASSESGLAGGTDTQYF.

J is TRBJ1-1 and V is TRBV19; tentatively, D is TRBD1 (6 bases). V dropped 5 bases and J dropped 1 base, with 11 bases sitting between them. From germline, CDR1 is LNHDA and CDR2 SQIVND (reference sequence). This CDR3 comprises 14 residues. This CDR3 is CASSVRGGNTEAFF. The CDR3 DNA is TGTGCCAGTAGTGTTAGGGGGGGGAACACTGAAGCTTTCTTT. The complete variable domain, with remaining parts taken from reference TRBV19 and TRBJ1-1, reads DGGITQSPKYLFRKEGQNVTLSCEQNLNHDAMYWYRQDPGQGLRLIYYSQIVNDFQKGDIAEGYSVSREKKESFPLTVTSAQKNPTAFYLCASSVRGGNTEAFFGQGTRLTVV.

This clone came up a few times. The rearrangement uses TRBV12-3 or TRBV12-4 and TRBJ1-4, with TRBD1 identical over 8 bases. This CDR3 has 12 residues. Trimming cost V 7 bases and J 8 bases; bases outside gene matches: 3. CDR3 DNA: TGTGCCAGCATGGGACAGGACGAAAAACTGTTTTTT. This gives the protein CASMGQDEKLFF.

This clone was seen once. This chain joins TRBV23-1 and TRBJ2-7; D unclear. TRBV23-1 is flagged as an ORF with uncertain function. V was cut by 4 bases and J by 0 bases, with 13 bases left in between. This CDR3 has 15 amino acids. In DNA form, the CDR3 reads TGCGCCAGCAGTCCCAGTCAAACAGACTCCTACGAGCAGTACTTC. Residues: CASSPSQTDSYEQYF.

This chain connects TRBV29-1 to TRBJ2-5; 7 bases map to TRBD2. CDR1 and CDR2 (germline): SQVTM, ANQGSEA. The CDR3 is 13 residues long. V shed 1 base and J 5 bases; nucleotides not matched to a gene: 4. In nucleotides, the CDR3 is TGCAGCGTTGAAGCGGGAGCGGGGGAGACCCAGTACTTC. Its protein product is CSVEAGAGETQYF. The full variable domain, in which reference TRBV29-1 and TRBJ2-5 provide the parts outside the CDR3, is SAVISQKPSRDICQRGTSLTIQCQVDSQVTMMFWYRQQPGQSLTLIATANQGSEATYESGFVIDKFPISRPNLTFSTLTVSNMSPEDSSIYLCSVEAGAGETQYFGPGTRLLVL.